The clone carrying this T cell receptor (beta chain) was observed a few times. TCRdb used MiXCR to reprocess the RACE reads, holding one entry per CDR3 protein. The sample contains some 180,000 distinct CDR3 sequences, around 22% of which appear only once. Germline values: CDR1 DFQATT, CDR2 SNEGSKA (reference sequence). The CDR3 totals 15 residues. J was trimmed by 4 bases and V by 4 bases; bases with no gene match: 12. The source of the sample is a study of human T cells and chemical hapten exposure. Time point described: patch test 1, 2 weeks after DPC sensitization. The treatment denotes: therapeutic diphenylcyclopropenone sensitization with weekly scalp DPC.

The sequence was collected from a woman between 50 and 59 years old with alopecia areata. Some clones in this sample may be carry-over from other donors' samples. The V call is TRBV20-1, the J call TRBJ2-7; 8 bases are shared with TRBD2. Sequenced here: whole blood, sampled in connection with sensitization to the hapten diphenylcyclopropenone (DPC). CDR3 DNA: TGCAGTGCTATACCGGGGGGGCGAGTCTCATACGAGCAGTACTTC. Its protein is CSAIPGGRVSYEQYF.